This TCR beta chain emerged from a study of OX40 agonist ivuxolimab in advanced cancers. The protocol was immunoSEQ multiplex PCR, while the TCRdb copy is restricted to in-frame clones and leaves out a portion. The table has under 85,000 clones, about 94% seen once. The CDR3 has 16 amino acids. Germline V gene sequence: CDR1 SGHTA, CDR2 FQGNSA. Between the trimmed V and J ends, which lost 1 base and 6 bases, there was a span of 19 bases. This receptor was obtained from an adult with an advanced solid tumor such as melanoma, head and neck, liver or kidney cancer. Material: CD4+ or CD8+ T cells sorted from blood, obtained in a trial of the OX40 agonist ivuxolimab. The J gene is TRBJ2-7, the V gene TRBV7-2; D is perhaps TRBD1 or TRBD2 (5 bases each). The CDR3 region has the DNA TGTGCCAGCAGCTTAGGAGGGGTGATGGAGTACGGCGAGCAGTACTTC. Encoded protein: CASSLGGVMEYGEQYF. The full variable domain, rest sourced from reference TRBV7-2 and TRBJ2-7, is GAGVSQSPSNKVTEKGKDVELRCDPISGHTALYWYRQSLGQGLEFLIYFQGNSAPDKSGLPSDRFSAERTGGSVSTLTIQRTQQEDSAVYLCASSLGGVMEYGEQYFGPGTRLTVT.